One and the same sample provided the 23 T cell receptor beta chains below, sequenced in a study of blood T cells in healthy people across ages. A second about 7 to 11 cycle PCR used barcoded and J-beta primers. One entry per CDR3 protein, called by TCRdb with MiXCR from the 5' RACE reads. The sample lists fewer than 800,000 distinct CDR3 sequences, 32% occurring once. Sequenced input: blood. The source is an elderly woman in good health.

About this clonotype: A junction boundary mismatches the germline segment, possibly from a read error. The CDR3 region has the DNA TGCGCCAGCAGCTTGACAGGGACGTACATCGGGGAGCGGTTTTTT. Translation: CASSLTGTYIGERFF. The chain links TRBV5-1 to TRBJ2-2; the D gene is possibly TRBD1 (6 bases). Per the germline V gene, CDR1 is SGHRS and CDR2 is YFSETQ. The CDR3 covers 15 residues. Full variable domain (outside the CDR3, taken from reference TRBV5-1 and TRBJ2-2): KAGVTQTPRYLIKTRGQQVTLSCSPISGHRSVSWYQQTPGQGLQFLFEYFSETQRNKGNFPGRFSGRQFSNSRSEMNVSTLELGDSALYLCASSLTGTYIGERFFGEGSRLTVL.

The chain links TRBV6-2 or TRBV6-3 to TRBJ1-2; D possibly corresponds to TRBD1 (5 bases). V lost 6 bases, J lost 4 bases, and 12 bases lay in between. The CDR3 loop spans 13 amino acids. Germline CDR1 reads MNHEY; CDR2 reads SVGEGT. CDR3 DNA sequence: TGTGCCAGCAGCGCAGGGAGGTCCTATGGCTACACCTTC. It translates to CASSAGRSYGYTF.

This clonotype was counted many times. The rearrangement uses TRBV5-5 and TRBJ2-3; TRBD2 matches at 9 bases. This CDR3 contains 18 residues. Trimming at V came to 1 base and at J to 1 base, leaving 10 bases not matched to a gene. Germline V gene data show CDR1 as SGHKS and CDR2 as YYEKEE (reference sequence). The CDR3 nucleotides are TGTGCCAGCAGCTTGTCCGCGGGGGGGCTCTCCCGCACAGATACGCAGTATTTT. Translation gives CASSLSAGGLSRTDTQYF.

This rearrangement joins TRBV2 to TRBJ2-5, with TRBD2 identical over 11 bases. TRBJ2-7 matches the DNA end more closely, so the J call is doubtful. CDR1 is SNHLY, CDR2 FYNNEI, per germline. The CDR3 is 16 residues long. The CDR3 DNA is TGTGCCAGCAGTGAGTGGGGTAGCGGGAGGGCCACCGAGCAGTACTTC. Its protein product is CASSEWGSGRATEQYF.

Only a few counts were recorded for this clonotype. The genes are TRBV20-1 and TRBJ1-5; 10 bases are shared with TRBD1. J was trimmed by 1 base and V by 4 bases; bases with no gene match: 7. Per the germline V gene, CDR1 is DFQATT and CDR2 is SNEGSKA (reference sequence). This CDR3 contains 16 residues. CDR3 nucleotides: TGCAGTGCTACCCGGGACAGGGGTCGGAGCAATCAGCCCCAGCATTTT. The encoded protein is CSATRDRGRSNQPQHF.

This clonotype was seen at least ten times. The rearrangement joins TRBV5-1 to TRBJ2-1; 7 bases are shared with TRBD2. The trim removed 4 bases at V and 4 bases at J, leaving 8 bases unmatched. Germline V gives CDR1 SGHRS, CDR2 YFSETQ. The CDR3 has 15 amino acids. The CDR3 DNA follows: TGCGCCAGCAGCAACTCAGCGGGGTCGTACAATGAGCAGTTCTTC. Protein product: CASSNSAGSYNEQFF.

At least ten counts were recorded for this clonotype. This rearrangement joins TRBV4-3 to TRBJ2-3; D perhaps matches TRBD2 (5 bases). The CDR3 has 16 amino acids. Germline lookup yields CDR1 LGHNA and CDR2 YSLEER. V was clipped by 0 bases and J by 0 bases, with 10 bases between them. This chain's CDR3 is CASSQDGGISTDTQYF. CDR3 in DNA: TGCGCCAGCAGCCAAGATGGAGGCATAAGCACAGATACGCAGTATTTT.

This clonotype showed up many times. This chain connects TRBV20-1 to TRBJ1-1, with a possible D match to TRBD1 (6 bases). Germline lookup yields CDR1 DFQATT and CDR2 SNEGSKA (reference sequence). Trimming removed 5 bases from V and 1 base from J, with 14 bases in between. CDR3 length: 14 amino acids. This chain's CDR3 is CSAAGVVGNTEAFF. CDR3 in DNA: TGCAGTGCTGCAGGGGTTGTTGGGAACACTGAAGCTTTCTTT.

The chain is built from TRBV6-4 and TRBJ2-2; 10 bases are shared with TRBD2. From germline, CDR1 is MRHNA and CDR2 SNTAGT. The CDR3 sequence is 17 residues long. J lost 1 base, V lost 0 bases, and 2 bases had no gene match. The chain's CDR3 is CASSDSPSGGNTGELFF. The CDR3 region has the DNA TGTGCCAGCAGTGACTCGCCTAGCGGGGGGAACACCGGGGAGCTGTTTTTT.

The V call is TRBV7-2, the J call TRBJ2-4; 10 positions match TRBD2. V shed 5 bases and J 5 bases; nucleotides not matched to a gene: 3. The CDR3 runs to 14 residues. Germline V gives CDR1 SGHTA, CDR2 FQGNSA. CDR3 sequence: CASSRGLAENIQYF. CDR3 DNA: TGTGCCAGCAGCCGCGGACTAGCGGAAAACATTCAGTACTTC.

Regarding this clonotype: This may come from a read error, since a much larger clone is one base off. The genes are TRBV28 and TRBJ1-2; 10 nucleotides match TRBD1. CDR1 and CDR2 (germline): MDHEN, SYDVKM. Trimming at V came to 9 bases and at J to 8 bases, leaving 12 bases not matched to a gene. This CDR3 contains 14 residues. DNA of the CDR3: TGTGCCAGTGCCGGGACAGGGGAAATTCGGGGCTACACCTTC. This codes for CASAGTGEIRGYTF.

CDR3 region: CSVEDFIRDPLLAKNIQYF. CDR3 nucleotide sequence: TGCAGCGTTGAAGACTTCATCCGGGACCCGTTACTAGCCAAAAACATTCAGTACTTC. The chain couples TRBV29-1 to TRBJ2-4; D may correspond to TRBD1 or TRBD2 (5 bases each). Germline lookup yields CDR1 SQVTM and CDR2 ANQGSEA. V was cut by 0 bases and J by 0 bases, with 21 bases left in between. The length of the CDR3 is 19 residues.

The table lists this clonotype with a few counts. The rearrangement joins TRBV28 to TRBJ1-5, with no clear D. The CDR3 consists of 14 residues. Deletions cut 1 base from V and 3 bases from J, with 7 bases between. From germline, CDR1 is MDHEN and CDR2 SYDVKM. This CDR3 is CASSLFWDNQPQHF. The DNA of the CDR3 is TGTGCCAGCAGTTTATTCTGGGACAATCAGCCCCAGCATTTT. Based on the CDR3 plus reference TRBV28 and TRBJ1-5, the full variable domain is DVKVTQSSRYLVKRTGEKVFLECVQDMDHENMFWYRQDPGLGLRLIYFSYDVKMKEKGDIPEGYSVSREKKERFSLILESASTNQTSMYLCASSLFWDNQPQHFGDGTRLSIL.

The gene calls are TRBV7-2 and TRBJ1-1; weak D call: TRBD1 (6 bases). Trimming removed 5 bases at V and 6 bases at J, with 10 bases between. Per germline, CDR1 SGHTA and CDR2 FQGNSA. The CDR3 extends over 12 amino acids. As DNA, the CDR3 is TGTGCCAGCAGCCGGGACACCTCTGAAGCTTTCTTT. Its translation is CASSRDTSEAFF.

V usage is TRBV20-1 and J usage is TRBJ2-1; D call uncertain. The CDR3 consists of 15 residues. V lost 3 bases, J lost 0 bases, and 12 bases lay in between. CDR1 and CDR2 (germline): DFQATT, SNEGSKA (reference sequence). CDR3 DNA: TGCAGTGCTAGGAAGCCAAGTCGCTCCTACAATGAGCAGTTCTTC. The encoded protein is CSARKPSRSYNEQFF.

Remarks on this clonotype: This may stem from a read error, because a much larger clone lies one nucleotide away. The chain links TRBV20-1 to TRBJ2-3; tentative D call: TRBD2 (6 bases). This CDR3 comprises 13 residues. Germline-derived CDR1 and CDR2 are DFQATT and SNEGSKA (reference sequence). Trimming took 5 bases from V and 6 from J, leaving 15 bases between them. CDR3 sequence reads: CSAGALAADTQYF. The CDR3, as DNA: TGCAGTGCTGGAGCATTAGCGGCTGATACGCAGTATTTT.

This clonotype showed up many times. J is TRBJ2-7 and V is TRBV12-3 or TRBV12-4; D uncertain. Trimming shortened V by 7 bases and J by 0 bases, and 13 bases separated the two germline ends. This CDR3 is 14 amino acids long. CDR3 amino acids: CASTDPTGSYEQYF. DNA of the CDR3: TGTGCCAGCACCGACCCCACGGGCTCCTACGAGCAGTACTTC.

The gene calls are TRBV2 and TRBJ1-1; D is unclear. V was clipped by 7 bases and J by 0 bases, with 9 bases between them. Germline CDR1 is SNHLY and CDR2 is FYNNEI. This CDR3 spans 13 amino acids. The CDR3 loop reads CASTELMNTEAFF. The CDR3 DNA is TGTGCCAGCACGGAACTAATGAACACTGAAGCTTTCTTT.

This clonotype was counted only a few times. A much larger clone lies a single base off, so this may be a read error. The chain uses TRBV5-1 and TRBJ2-3; TRBD1 is a possible D gene (6 bases). Germline loops: CDR1 SGHRS, CDR2 YFSETQ. The CDR3 length is 14 residues. The chain's CDR3 is CAGSSGAGGDTQYF. The CDR3 DNA reads TGCGCCGGCAGCTCAGGGGCTGGGGGAGATACGCAGTATTTT.

The chain has TRBV11-2 and TRBJ2-7; D possibly corresponds to TRBD2 (6 bases). V lost 7 bases and J 3 bases, leaving 19 bases between the germline ends. Germline CDR1 and CDR2: SGHAT and FQNNGV. The CDR3 is 15 residues long. The DNA for the CDR3 is TGTGCCAGCACTTATTTGGCGGCGGGATTCTACGAGCAGTACTTC. Translated, it gives CASTYLAAGFYEQYF.

The chain recombines TRBV13 with TRBJ2-3; D perhaps matches TRBD2 (5 bases). V was pared by 2 bases and J by 1 base, with 13 bases between. This CDR3 is 16 amino acids long. Germline CDR1 PRHDT, CDR2 FYEKMQ (reference sequence). The CDR3 reads CASSLFSLAGTDTQYF. CDR3 bases: TGTGCCAGCAGCTTATTTAGTCTAGCCGGCACAGATACGCAGTATTTT.

Worth noting for this clonotype: A clone one base away is much larger, so this may be a read error. The rearrangement uses TRBV29-1 and TRBJ2-7; D perhaps matches TRBD2 (6 bases). The CDR3 spans 12 residues. Trimming stripped 4 bases from V and 2 bases from J, with 9 bases between. In germline, CDR1 is SQVTM, CDR2 ANQGSEA. The CDR3 coding sequence is TGCAGCGTTGTCAGGGAGGCCTACGAGCAGTACTTC. Protein: CSVVREAYEQYF.

With regard to this clonotype: At one of its ends the junction is not consistent with the germline gene, which may arise from a read error. The chain joins TRBV5-1 to TRBJ2-7, with TRBD2 matching over 9 bases. Matching the DNA end better, TRBJ2-4 makes the J call doubtful. Germline V gene lookup returns CDR1 SGHRS and CDR2 YFSETQ. The CDR3 is made up of 14 amino acids. The CDR3 here is CASSLVAGDDIQYF. In DNA form, the CDR3 reads TGCGCCAGTAGCTTGGTAGCGGGGGACGACATTCAGTACTTC.